Each of the 20 T cell receptor beta chains below was sequenced from the same sample in a study of cytomegalovirus exposure and HLA in healthy donors. Primers for the PCR totalled 60 Vbeta and 13 Jbeta. Only in-frame clones appear in the TCRdb table, and some are missing; sequencing was by immunoSEQ multiplex PCR. Altogether around 74,000 clones are present, 70% to 85% being singletons, with the ten largest covering 2% to 3%. Sequenced input: PBMCs. Receptors originate from a young man in good health and CMV-seronegative.

The V and J genes are TRBV4-3 and TRBJ1-4; tentatively, D is TRBD1 (6 bases). This CDR3 is 14 amino acids long. Germline V gives CDR1 LGHNA, CDR2 YSLEER. Trimming stripped 1 base from V and 8 bases from J, with 11 bases between. The CDR3 region is CASSQGGRREKLFF. The CDR3, as DNA: TGCGCCAGCAGCCAAGGGGGGCGGCGAGAAAAACTGTTTTTT.

This clone has only one observation. V gene TRBV5-1 combines with J gene TRBJ2-7; D is undetermined. Germline values: CDR1 SGHRS, CDR2 YFSETQ. This CDR3 spans 14 amino acids. Trimming left V 4 bases short and J 3 bases short, with 14 bases between. CDR3 in amino acids: CASSPLRRSYEQYF. For the CDR3, the DNA is TGCGCCAGCAGCCCTCTTCGAAGGAGCTACGAGCAGTACTTC. Together with reference TRBV5-1 and TRBJ2-7, the CDR3 gives the full variable domain: KAGVTQTPRYLIKTRGQQVTLSCSPISGHRSVSWYQQTPGQGLQFLFEYFSETQRNKGNFPGRFSGRQFSNSRSEMNVSTLELGDSALYLCASSPLRRSYEQYFGPGTRLTVT.

The chain couples TRBV19 to TRBJ1-5, with a weak D call TRBD1 (5 bases). The CDR3 loop spans 13 amino acids. Trimming shortened V by 6 bases and J by 11 bases, and 17 bases separated the two germline ends. Per the germline V gene, CDR1 is LNHDA and CDR2 is SQIVND (reference sequence). This chain's CDR3 is CASSGTSSVSQHF. The CDR3 DNA reads TGTGCCAGTAGCGGGACTAGTTCAGTGTCCCAGCATTTT.

The chain employs TRBV7-8 and TRBJ2-1, with TRBD2 matching 10 bases. Germline lookup yields CDR1 SGHVS and CDR2 FQNEAQ. CDR3 length: 16 amino acids. V lost 5 bases to trimming and J lost 5 bases; unmatched junction nucleotides: 9. This chain's CDR3 is CASSPSGTSVNNEQFF. DNA for the CDR3: TGTGCCAGCAGCCCGTCCGGGACTAGCGTCAACAATGAGCAGTTCTTC.

This chain uses TRBV30 with TRBJ2-7; maybe TRBD2 (5 bases). The CDR3 is 14 amino acids. The germline gives CDR1 GTSNPN, CDR2 SVGIG (reference sequence). The ends were cut back, 1 base at V and 2 bases at J, with 12 bases in the middle. CDR3 amino acids: CAWSGGLGAYEQYF. The CDR3 DNA is TGTGCCTGGAGTGGAGGACTTGGGGCCTACGAGCAGTACTTC.

The CDR3 sequence: CASSRGGSYEQYF. In DNA, the CDR3 is TGTGCCAGCAGCCGAGGAGGGTCCTACGAGCAGTACTTC. This chain uses TRBV9 with TRBJ2-7; TRBD2 might be the D (6 bases). CDR3 length equals 13 residues. Germline V gene sequence: CDR1 SGDLS, CDR2 YYNGEE. Trimming cost V 4 bases and J 1 base, with 9 bases left between them.

This clone was counted only a few times. The chain combines TRBV6-5 with TRBJ1-1, with TRBD1 identical over 8 bases. With V trimmed by 8 bases and J by 7 bases, 6 bases remained unmatched. Germline V gene lookup returns CDR1 MNHEY and CDR2 SVGAGI. The CDR3 contains 12 residues. The CDR3, as DNA: TGTGCCAGCGGGTGGGGACAGGATGAAGCTTTCTTT. Amino acid sequence: CASGWGQDEAFF.

This clone turned up a few times. The chain couples TRBV4-3 to TRBJ2-7, with D maybe TRBD1 (5 bases). The CDR3 is 14 amino acids. Trimming removed 0 bases at V and 1 base at J, with 7 bases between. The V gene's germline CDR1 is LGHNA and CDR2 YSLEER. The CDR3 DNA is TGCGCCAGCAGCCAAGAGACAGTTTCCTACGAGCAGTACTTC. Its translation is CASSQETVSYEQYF.

The chain employs TRBV9 and TRBJ2-1, with D perhaps TRBD2 (5 bases). With 4 bases removed from V and 2 bases from J, the gap between germline ends came to 13 bases. Germline V gives CDR1 SGDLS, CDR2 YYNGEE. CDR3 length: 15 residues. Written as DNA, the CDR3 is TGTGCCAGCAGCCCCCGGCCTAGCCCCTACAATGAGCAGTTCTTC. It specifies CASSPRPSPYNEQFF.

This chain uses TRBV13 with TRBJ2-2, with 10 bases identical to TRBD1. V shed 4 bases, J shed 4 bases, and the junction held 6 bases outside the gene matches. CDR1 PRHDT and CDR2 FYEKMQ come from the germline V gene (reference sequence). The CDR3 has 16 amino acids. The CDR3 protein is CASSSTGTGVTGELFF. For the CDR3, the DNA is TGTGCCAGCAGCTCTACCGGGACAGGGGTCACCGGGGAGCTGTTTTTT. Based on the CDR3 plus reference TRBV13 and TRBJ2-2, the full variable domain is AAGVIQSPRHLIKEKRETATLKCYPIPRHDTVYWYQQGPGQDPQFLISFYEKMQSDKGSIPDRFSAQQFSDYHSELNMSSLELGDSALYFCASSSTGTGVTGELFFGEGSRLTVL.

This chain uses TRBV7-9 with TRBJ1-4, with D tentatively TRBD1 (5 bases). The CDR3 contains 15 residues. The germline gives CDR1 SEHNR, CDR2 FQNEAQ (reference sequence). The V and J ends lost 1 base and 8 bases respectively, with 14 bases between them. CDR3 sequence reads: CASSLDGGVEEKLFF. CDR3 nucleotides: TGTGCCAGCAGCTTAGATGGAGGGGTCGAGGAAAAACTGTTTTTT.

This chain uses TRBV7-2 with TRBJ1-2, with D possibly matching TRBD1 (6 bases). The CDR3 consists of 13 residues. Trimming removed 3 bases from V and 4 bases from J, with 9 bases in between. CDR1 SGHTA and CDR2 FQGNSA come from the germline V gene. For the CDR3, the DNA is TGTGCCAGCAGCTTGGACAGACCCTATGGCTACACCTTC. This gives the protein CASSLDRPYGYTF.

This rearrangement joins TRBV6-6 to TRBJ2-3; D is possibly TRBD2 (5 bases). Germline CDR1 is MNHNY and CDR2 is SVGAGI (reference sequence). V lost 0 bases and J 0 bases, leaving 10 bases between the germline ends. The CDR3 is 16 amino acids. CDR3 bases: TGTGCCAGCAGTTACTCTTCTAGCAGTAGCACAGATACGCAGTATTTT. Encoded protein: CASSYSSSSSTDTQYF.

This chain joins TRBV5-8 and TRBJ2-2; 10 bases line up with TRBD2. V lost 4 bases and J lost 3; bases outside the gene matches: 6. This CDR3 has 16 residues. Germline assignment: CDR1 SGHTS and CDR2 YDEGEE. The CDR3 loop reads CASSPRTSGYTGELFF. CDR3 coding DNA: TGTGCCAGCAGCCCACGGACTAGCGGTTACACCGGGGAGCTGTTTTTT.

V gene TRBV5-6 combines with J gene TRBJ2-2; 8 nucleotides align to TRBD1. The CDR3 has 16 amino acids. From germline, CDR1 is SGHDT and CDR2 YYEEEE. V lost 2 bases and J lost 5; bases outside the gene matches: 8. The CDR3: CASSLQGVRRTGELFF. In DNA form, the CDR3 reads TGTGCCAGCAGCTTACAGGGGGTCAGGAGGACCGGGGAGCTGTTTTTT.

The chain carries TRBV19 and TRBJ2-1; weak D call: TRBD2 (6 bases). CDR1 LNHDA and CDR2 SQIVND come from the germline V gene (reference sequence). This CDR3 has 14 amino acids. With 9 bases removed from V and 3 bases from J, the gap between germline ends came to 15 bases. CDR3 in amino acids: CASTYSSGYNEQFF. The CDR3 DNA reads as TGTGCCAGCACCTACAGTAGCGGCTACAATGAGCAGTTCTTC.

The gene calls are TRBV6-1 and TRBJ1-1; D is perhaps TRBD1 (5 bases). This CDR3 is built from 13 residues. V lost 6 bases to trimming and J lost 1 base, with 9 bases between them. CDR1 is MNHNS and CDR2 is SASEGT in the germline V gene. CDR3 sequence (DNA): TGTGCCAGCAGGCGGGACGAGAACACTGAAGCTTTCTTT. Protein sequence: CASRRDENTEAFF.

The chain has TRBV7-9 and TRBJ1-2, with 7 bases matching TRBD1. This CDR3 has 12 residues. The ends lost 4 bases at V and 7 bases at J; junction bases unmatched: 3. The germline gives CDR1 SEHNR, CDR2 FQNEAQ (reference sequence). The CDR3 reads CASSSNRGGYTF. Written as DNA, the CDR3 is TGTGCCAGCAGCTCCAACAGGGGTGGCTACACCTTC.

V is TRBV4-1 and J is TRBJ2-1; D is ambiguous. Germline loops: CDR1 MGHRA, CDR2 YSYEKL. This CDR3 region has 14 residues. V was pared by 1 base and J by 0 bases, with 4 bases between. The CDR3 coding sequence is TGCGCCAGCAGCCAAGCCTCCTCCTACAATGAGCAGTTCTTC. Translation: CASSQASSYNEQFF.

CDR3 DNA: TGCGCCAGCAGCTCCCAGGGGGCGGCTGGAAACACCATATATTTT. Residues: CASSSQGAAGNTIYF. This sequence joins TRBV5-1 and TRBJ1-3; 8 bases are shared with TRBD1. Per the germline V gene, CDR1 is SGHRS and CDR2 is YFSETQ. J lost 2 bases, V lost 3 bases, and 4 bases had no gene match. This CDR3 is built from 15 residues.